This T cell receptor beta chain originates from a study of T cells in Graves' hyperthyroidism and ophthalmopathy. TCR beta CDR3 regions were amplified from RNA transcripts. HTBI primers were employed in a first-round RT-PCR of the TCR CDR3. TCRdb re-analysed the multiplex PCR reads in MiXCR, keeping a single row per CDR3 protein. The sample consists of about 740,000 distinct CDR3 sequences, 14% of them appearing once. The CDR3 has 16 residues. Germline V lookup: CDR1 PRHDT, CDR2 FYEKMQ (reference sequence). The J segment lost 0 bases and the V segment lost 5 bases, leaving 8 bases of the junction unmatched. This clonotype was found many times. Antigen specificity is unknown. Overall study results and limits: Blood also held most thyroid clonotypes expanded beyond 0.001.

Each patient was aged 18 to 65 and had newly diagnosed hyperthyroidism of under 2 months' duration. The sequence was collected from a woman younger than 30 with Graves' hyperthyroidism. Material: blood. The rearrangement links TRBV13 to TRBJ1-1; 8 positions agree with TRBD1. The CDR3, as DNA: TGTGCCAGCAGCAACAGGGGGAAAGTGTTGAACACTGAAGCTTTCTTT. It yields the protein CASSNRGKVLNTEAFF.